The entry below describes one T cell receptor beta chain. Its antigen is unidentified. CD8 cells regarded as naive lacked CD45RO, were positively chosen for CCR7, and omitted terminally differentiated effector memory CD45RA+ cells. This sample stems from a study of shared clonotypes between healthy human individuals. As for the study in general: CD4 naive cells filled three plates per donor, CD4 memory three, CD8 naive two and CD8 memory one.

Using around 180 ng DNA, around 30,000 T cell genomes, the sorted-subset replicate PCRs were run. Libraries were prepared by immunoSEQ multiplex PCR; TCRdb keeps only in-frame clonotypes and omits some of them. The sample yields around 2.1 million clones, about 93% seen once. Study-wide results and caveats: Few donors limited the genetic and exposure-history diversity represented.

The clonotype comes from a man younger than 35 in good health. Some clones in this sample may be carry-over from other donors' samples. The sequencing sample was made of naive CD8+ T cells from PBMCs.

The CDR3 loop is CASGLGTGPYYEQYF. The DNA for the CDR3 is TGCGCCAGCGGCCTTGGGACAGGCCCGTACTACGAGCAGTACTTC. The chain recombines TRBV5-1 with TRBJ2-7, with TRBD1 matching 8 bases. This CDR3 contains 15 residues. V was clipped by 7 bases and J by 3 bases; unmatched bases: 12. Germline assignment: CDR1 SGHRS and CDR2 YFSETQ.